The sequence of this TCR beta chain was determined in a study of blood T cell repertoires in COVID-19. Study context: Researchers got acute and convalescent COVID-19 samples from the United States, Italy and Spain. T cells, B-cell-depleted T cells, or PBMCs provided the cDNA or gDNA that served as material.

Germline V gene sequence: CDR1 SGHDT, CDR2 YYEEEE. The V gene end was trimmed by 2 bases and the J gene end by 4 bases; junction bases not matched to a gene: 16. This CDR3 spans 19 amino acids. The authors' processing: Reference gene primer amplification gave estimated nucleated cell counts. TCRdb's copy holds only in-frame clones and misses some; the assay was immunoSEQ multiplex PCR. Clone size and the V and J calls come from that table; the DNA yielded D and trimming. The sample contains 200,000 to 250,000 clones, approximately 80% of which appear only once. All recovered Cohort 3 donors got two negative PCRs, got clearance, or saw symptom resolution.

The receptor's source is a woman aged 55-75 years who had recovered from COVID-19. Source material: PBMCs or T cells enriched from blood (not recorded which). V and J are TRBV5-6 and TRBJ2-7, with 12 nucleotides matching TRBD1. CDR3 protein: CASSLTFAYGGQGAYEQYF. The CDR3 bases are TGTGCCAGCAGCTTAACTTTCGCATATGGGGGACAGGGGGCTTACGAGCAGTACTTC.